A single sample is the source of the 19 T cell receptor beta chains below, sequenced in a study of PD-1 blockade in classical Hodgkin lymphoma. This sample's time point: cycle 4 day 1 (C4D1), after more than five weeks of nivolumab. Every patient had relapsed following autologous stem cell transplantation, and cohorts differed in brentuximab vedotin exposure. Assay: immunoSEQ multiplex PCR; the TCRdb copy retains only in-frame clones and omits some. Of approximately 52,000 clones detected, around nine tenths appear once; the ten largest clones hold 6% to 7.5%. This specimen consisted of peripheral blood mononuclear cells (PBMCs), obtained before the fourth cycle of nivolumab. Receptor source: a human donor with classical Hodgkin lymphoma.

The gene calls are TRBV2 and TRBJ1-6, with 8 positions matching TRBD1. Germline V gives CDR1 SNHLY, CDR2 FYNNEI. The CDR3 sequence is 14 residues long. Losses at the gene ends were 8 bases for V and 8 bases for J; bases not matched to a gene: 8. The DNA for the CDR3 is TGTGCCAGCGCAGGGGGCAGAGTGGATTCACCCCTCCACTTT. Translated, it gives CASAGGRVDSPLHF.

This CDR3 is CASSAVPSRETQYF. In DNA, the CDR3 is TGTGCCAGCAGCGCAGTCCCGAGCCGGGAGACCCAGTACTTC. The chain links TRBV7-9 to TRBJ2-5; D remains ambiguous. Trimming took off 5 bases at V and 5 bases at J, with 15 bases between the two ends. Germline V gives CDR1 SEHNR, CDR2 FQNEAQ (reference sequence). This CDR3 has 14 residues.

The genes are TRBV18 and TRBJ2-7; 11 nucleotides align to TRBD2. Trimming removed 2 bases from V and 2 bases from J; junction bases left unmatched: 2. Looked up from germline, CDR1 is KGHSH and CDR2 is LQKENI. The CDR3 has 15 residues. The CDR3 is CASSPSTSGTYEQYF. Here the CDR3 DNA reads TGTGCCAGCTCACCATCGACTAGCGGGACCTACGAGCAGTACTTC.

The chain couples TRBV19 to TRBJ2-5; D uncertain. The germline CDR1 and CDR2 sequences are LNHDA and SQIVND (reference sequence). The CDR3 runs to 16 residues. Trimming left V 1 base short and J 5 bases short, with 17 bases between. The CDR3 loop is CASSIGIGSGRETQYF. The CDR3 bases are TGTGCCAGTAGTATAGGGATCGGCTCCGGGCGGGAGACCCAGTACTTC.

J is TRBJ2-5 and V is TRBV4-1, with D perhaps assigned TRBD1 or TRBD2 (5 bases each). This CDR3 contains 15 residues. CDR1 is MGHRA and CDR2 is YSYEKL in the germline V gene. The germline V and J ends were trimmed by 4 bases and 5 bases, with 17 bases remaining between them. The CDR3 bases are TGCGCCAGCAGCCCATTGGGGGTTTTGTGGGAGACCCAGTACTTC. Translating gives CASSPLGVLWETQYF.

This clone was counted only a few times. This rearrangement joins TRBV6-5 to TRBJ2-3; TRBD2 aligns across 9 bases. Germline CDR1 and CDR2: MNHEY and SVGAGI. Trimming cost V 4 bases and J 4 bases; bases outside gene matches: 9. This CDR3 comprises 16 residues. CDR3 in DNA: TGTGCCAGCAGTTCCCAGATAGCGGGAGTTGCAGATACGCAGTATTTT. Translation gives CASSSQIAGVADTQYF.

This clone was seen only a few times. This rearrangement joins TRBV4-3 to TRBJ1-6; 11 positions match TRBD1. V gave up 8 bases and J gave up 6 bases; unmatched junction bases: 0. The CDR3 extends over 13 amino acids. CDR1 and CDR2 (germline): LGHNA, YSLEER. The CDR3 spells CASGTGGNSPLHF. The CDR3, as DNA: TGCGCCAGCGGGACAGGGGGTAATTCACCCCTCCACTTT.

This CDR3 is CASSFSIYEQYF. The CDR3 bases are TGTGCCAGCAGCTTCTCTATCTACGAGCAGTACTTC. J is TRBJ2-7 and V is TRBV5-5, with no clear D. The V and J ends lost 2 bases and 3 bases respectively, with 6 bases between them. Germline assignment: CDR1 SGHKS and CDR2 YYEKEE (reference sequence). CDR3 length: 12 amino acids.

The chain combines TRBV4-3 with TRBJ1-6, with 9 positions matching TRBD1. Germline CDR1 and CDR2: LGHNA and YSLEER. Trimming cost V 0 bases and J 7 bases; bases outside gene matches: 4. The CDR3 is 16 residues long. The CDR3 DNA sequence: TGCGCCAGCAGCCAAGATCGGGACAGGGTGAATTCACCCCTCCACTTT. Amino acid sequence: CASSQDRDRVNSPLHF.

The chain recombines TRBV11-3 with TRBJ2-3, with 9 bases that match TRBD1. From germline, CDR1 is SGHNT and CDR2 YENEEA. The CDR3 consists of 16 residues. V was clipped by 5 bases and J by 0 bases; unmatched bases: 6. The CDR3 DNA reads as TGTGCCAGCAGCCTTGGACAGGGGCCGAGCACAGATACGCAGTATTTT. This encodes CASSLGQGPSTDTQYF.

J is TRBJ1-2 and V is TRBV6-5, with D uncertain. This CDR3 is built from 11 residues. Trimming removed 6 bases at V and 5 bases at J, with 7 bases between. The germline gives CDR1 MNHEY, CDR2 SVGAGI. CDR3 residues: CASRGWYGYTF. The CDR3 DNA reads TGTGCCAGCAGGGGGTGGTATGGCTACACCTTC.

The CDR3 loop reads CASTRGTGELFF. CDR3 DNA: TGTGCCAGCACTAGGGGCACCGGGGAGCTGTTTTTT. V is TRBV27 and J is TRBJ2-2, with D possibly TRBD1 on 5 matching bases. The CDR3 sequence is 12 residues long. The V gene lost 7 bases and the J gene lost 4 bases, with 7 bases spanning the gap. Germline V gene data show CDR1 as MNHEY and CDR2 as SMNVEV (reference sequence).

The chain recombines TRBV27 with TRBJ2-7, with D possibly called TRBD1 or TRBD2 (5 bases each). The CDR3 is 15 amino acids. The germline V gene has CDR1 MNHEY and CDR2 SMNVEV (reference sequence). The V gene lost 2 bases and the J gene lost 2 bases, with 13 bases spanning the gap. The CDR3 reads CASSLGWDGTYEQYF. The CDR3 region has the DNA TGTGCCAGCAGTTTAGGTTGGGACGGTACCTACGAGCAGTACTTC.

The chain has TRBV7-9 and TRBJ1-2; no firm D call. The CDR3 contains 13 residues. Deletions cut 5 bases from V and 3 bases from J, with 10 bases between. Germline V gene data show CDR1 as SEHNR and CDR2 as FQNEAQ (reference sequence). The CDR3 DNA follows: TGTGCCAGCAGCACAGAGGTCCACTATGGCTACACCTTC. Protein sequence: CASSTEVHYGYTF.

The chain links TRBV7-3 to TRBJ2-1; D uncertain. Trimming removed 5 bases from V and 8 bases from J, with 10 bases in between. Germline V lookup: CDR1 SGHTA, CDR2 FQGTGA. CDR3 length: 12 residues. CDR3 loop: CASSIPSHEQFF. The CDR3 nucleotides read TGTGCCAGCAGCATCCCTTCTCATGAGCAGTTCTTC.

The DNA of the CDR3 is TGTGCCAGCAGTGGGACCGGGACATCCGGTGAAAAACTGTTTTTT. This translates into CASSGTGTSGEKLFF. The J gene is TRBJ1-4, the V gene TRBV28, with D possibly matching TRBD1 (6 bases). There are 15 residues in the CDR3. Trimming left V 5 bases short and J 7 bases short, with 17 bases between. Per the germline V gene, CDR1 is MDHEN and CDR2 is SYDVKM.

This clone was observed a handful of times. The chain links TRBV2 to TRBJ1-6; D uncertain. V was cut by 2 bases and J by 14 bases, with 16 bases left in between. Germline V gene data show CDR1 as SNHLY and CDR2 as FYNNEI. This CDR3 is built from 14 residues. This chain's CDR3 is CASSEREQLLSLHF. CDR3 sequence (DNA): TGTGCCAGCAGTGAACGGGAACAGCTCCTATCCCTCCACTTT.

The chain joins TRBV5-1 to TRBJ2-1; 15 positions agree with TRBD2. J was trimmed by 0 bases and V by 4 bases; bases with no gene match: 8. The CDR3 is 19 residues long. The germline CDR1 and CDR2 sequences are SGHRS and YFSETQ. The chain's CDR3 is CASSPGLAGGPRSYNEQFF. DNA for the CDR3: TGCGCCAGCAGCCCCGGACTAGCGGGAGGGCCTCGCTCCTACAATGAGCAGTTCTTC.

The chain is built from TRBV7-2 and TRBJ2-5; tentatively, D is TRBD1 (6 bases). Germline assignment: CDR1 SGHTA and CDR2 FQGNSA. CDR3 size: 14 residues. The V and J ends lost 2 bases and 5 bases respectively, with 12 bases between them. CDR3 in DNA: TGTGCCAGCAGCTTAAGGGGGAGTCGGGAGACCCAGTACTTC. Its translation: CASSLRGSRETQYF.